These 21 T cell receptor beta chains came from one sample sequenced in a study of blood T cell repertoires in COVID-19. Method: immunoSEQ multiplex PCR; TCRdb's copy keeps in-frame clones and lacks some. The sample includes a few hundred thousand clones, 80% to 90% of them seen just once. Sequenced sample: peripheral blood. These receptors all stem from a woman aged 30 to 39 with COVID-19, enrolled during active disease.

V gene TRBV30 combines with J gene TRBJ2-5; TRBD2 is a possible D gene (5 bases). The CDR3 totals 14 residues. Deletions cut 2 bases from V and 9 bases from J, with 19 bases between. The V gene's germline CDR1 is GTSNPN and CDR2 SVGIG (reference sequence). CDR3 nucleotide sequence: TGTGCCTGGAGTCGAGGGAGCCAACCAGTAGCCCAGTACTTC. This translates into CAWSRGSQPVAQYF. Full variable domain (missing parts from reference TRBV30 and TRBJ2-5): SQTIHQWPATLVQPVGSPLSLECTVEGTSNPNLYWYRQAAGRGLQLLFYSVGIGQISSEVPQNLSASRPQDRQFILSSKKLLLSDSGFYLCAWSRGSQPVAQYFGPGTRLLVL.

The CDR3 bases are TGCGCCAGCAGCGTCGGCGGGAGAGGCAATACGCAGTATTTT. As protein: CASSVGGRGNTQYF. The chain joins TRBV5-1 to TRBJ2-3; TRBD2 matches at 7 bases. V lost 4 bases, J lost 7 bases, and 9 bases stayed unmatched. Germline CDR1 reads SGHRS; CDR2 reads YFSETQ. The CDR3 is 14 residues long.

The chain recombines TRBV7-8 with TRBJ2-7; TRBD2 matches 12 bases. The CDR3 covers 14 residues. Germline CDR1 and CDR2: SGHVS and FQNEAQ. V lost 5 bases and J lost 5; bases outside the gene matches: 4. CDR3 region: CASSLLAGGNEQYF. The CDR3 DNA is TGTGCCAGCAGCCTCCTAGCGGGAGGGAACGAGCAGTACTTC.

V usage is TRBV6-1 and J usage is TRBJ2-7, with D perhaps matching TRBD1 (5 bases). Germline loops: CDR1 MNHNS, CDR2 SASEGT. There are 14 residues in the CDR3. V shed 2 bases and J shed 2 bases, with 10 bases lying between them. The CDR3 region is CASSELPQAYEQYF. Written as DNA, the CDR3 is TGTGCCAGCAGTGAACTCCCACAGGCCTACGAGCAGTACTTC.

This sequence joins TRBV27 and TRBJ2-7, with a possible D match to TRBD2 (6 bases). Germline V CDR1 and CDR2: MNHEY, SMNVEV (reference sequence). With 2 bases removed from V and 5 bases from J, the gap between germline ends came to 16 bases. The CDR3 length is 15 residues. The CDR3 loop is CASSLTGGRGDEQYF. CDR3 sequence (DNA): TGTGCCAGCAGTTTAACCGGAGGGCGCGGCGACGAGCAGTACTTC.

Note on this clone: Other DNA sequences in the same sample also yield this CDR3. The gene calls are TRBV4-3 and TRBJ1-1, with D hard to call. The CDR3 runs 14 residues. V lost 1 base and J 1 base, leaving 7 bases between the germline ends. CDR1 is LGHNA and CDR2 is YSLEER in the germline V gene. Here the CDR3 DNA reads TGCGCCAGCAGCCAAGGTCCGGGGAACACTGAAGCTTTCTTT. This codes for CASSQGPGNTEAFF.

The J gene is TRBJ1-1, the V gene TRBV24-1; D is unresolved. V was pared by 12 bases and J by 3 bases, with 16 bases between. Germline V gene sequence: CDR1 KGHDR, CDR2 SFDVKD. The CDR3 runs 13 residues. CDR3 sequence (DNA): TGTGCCGTCTCTAGGAACGGGGACACTGAAGCTTTCTTT. Residues: CAVSRNGDTEAFF.

The genes are TRBV27 and TRBJ1-1; TRBD1 aligns across 7 bases. V lost 2 bases and J lost 0; bases outside the gene matches: 9. The CDR3 sequence is 17 residues long. Looked up from germline, CDR1 is MNHEY and CDR2 is SMNVEV (reference sequence). As DNA, the CDR3 is TGTGCCAGCAGTTTAAGAGGGGGCGGCAGCATGAACACTGAAGCTTTCTTT. Translating it yields CASSLRGGGSMNTEAFF.

The gene calls are TRBV27 and TRBJ2-1, with TRBD2 identical over 10 bases. This CDR3 is 16 amino acids long. V lost 3 bases and J lost 8; bases outside the gene matches: 10. Germline CDR1 is MNHEY and CDR2 is SMNVEV (reference sequence). CDR3 residues: CASSFYLAGEGYEQFF. Written as DNA, the CDR3 is TGTGCCAGCAGTTTTTATCTAGCGGGAGAAGGGTATGAGCAGTTCTTC.

The chain carries TRBV5-1 and TRBJ1-5; 7 bases are a match to TRBD1. The length of the CDR3 is 14 residues. Germline CDR1 is SGHRS and CDR2 is YFSETQ. V lost 4 bases, J lost 2 bases, and 3 bases stayed unmatched. The CDR3 is CASSQGQGNQPQHF. CDR3 in DNA: TGCGCCAGCAGCCAAGGACAGGGCAATCAGCCCCAGCATTTT.

The chain is built from TRBV6-1 and TRBJ1-2, with D perhaps matching TRBD1 (5 bases). The CDR3 spans 16 residues. Germline values: CDR1 MNHNS, CDR2 SASEGT. Trimming took 2 bases from V and 3 from J, leaving 16 bases between them. In DNA form, the CDR3 reads TGTGCCAGCAGTGAAACCCCCCTCGCCAGGGACTATGGCTACACCTTC. It translates to CASSETPLARDYGYTF.

The V gene is TRBV7-3, the J gene TRBJ2-1; 14 nucleotides match TRBD2. There are 17 residues in the CDR3. Germline lookup yields CDR1 SGHTA and CDR2 FQGTGA. After removal of 5 bases from V and 3 bases from J, the junction contained 6 bases not matched to a gene. In nucleotides, the CDR3 is TGTGCCAGCAGCCCTTTGGGGACTAGCGGGAGCTACAATGAGCAGTTCTTC. This translates into CASSPLGTSGSYNEQFF.

The chain couples TRBV4-1 to TRBJ1-5; 8 bases align to TRBD1. This CDR3 region has 19 residues. Germline lookup yields CDR1 MGHRA and CDR2 YSYEKL. V shed 2 bases and J 5 bases; nucleotides not matched to a gene: 17. The CDR3 DNA reads as TGCGCCAGCAGCCAATCTCAATGGACGAGGGACAGGCGCGATCAGCCCCAGCATTTT. Amino acid sequence: CASSQSQWTRDRRDQPQHF.

This chain connects TRBV4-1 to TRBJ1-4; 11 bases are a match to TRBD1. CDR3 size: 18 residues. Per the germline V gene, CDR1 is MGHRA and CDR2 is YSYEKL. Trimming took 1 base from V and 3 from J; bases not matched to a gene: 7. The CDR3 DNA follows: TGCGCCAGCAGCCAAGTGCCCTGGGACAGGGGGGCTAATGAAAAACTGTTTTTT. It is translated as CASSQVPWDRGANEKLFF.

The chain uses TRBV18 and TRBJ2-1; 9 bases match TRBD2. The V and J ends lost 0 bases and 8 bases, in that order; junction bases with no gene match: 8. Germline V lookup: CDR1 KGHSH, CDR2 LQKENI. The CDR3 runs 16 residues. CDR3 loop: CASSPPGLAGADEQFF. CDR3 nucleotides: TGTGCCAGCTCACCACCGGGGTTAGCGGGAGCTGATGAGCAGTTCTTC.

This clone came up once. J is TRBJ2-7 and V is TRBV4-1; TRBD2 is a possible D gene (5 bases). The CDR3 contains 14 residues. Between the trimmed V and J ends, which lost 4 bases and 0 bases, there was a span of 10 bases. Germline V gene lookup returns CDR1 MGHRA and CDR2 YSYEKL. CDR3 DNA sequence: TGCGCCAGCAGCCTTTCCGAGGGCTCCTACGAGCAGTACTTC. Encoded protein: CASSLSEGSYEQYF.

This chain uses TRBV5-1 with TRBJ1-3, with no clear D. Germline V gene data show CDR1 as SGHRS and CDR2 as YFSETQ. The CDR3 spans 15 residues. V lost 0 bases and J 0 bases, leaving 7 bases between the germline ends. In DNA, the CDR3 is TGCGCCAGCAGCTTGGACAGAAGCTCTGGAAACACCATATATTTT. Translating it yields CASSLDRSSGNTIYF.

The genes are TRBV14 and TRBJ2-6; D gene ambiguous. Trimming took off 0 bases at V and 0 bases at J, with 9 bases between the two ends. The CDR3 length is 17 residues. Germline loops: CDR1 SGHDN, CDR2 FVKESK. This CDR3 reads CASSQESVYSGANVLTF. Here the CDR3 DNA reads TGTGCCAGCAGCCAAGAATCAGTTTACTCTGGGGCCAACGTCCTGACTTTC.

V and J are TRBV2 and TRBJ2-7; 7 bases fit TRBD1. This CDR3 contains 13 residues. The J segment lost 2 bases and the V segment lost 6 bases, leaving 4 bases of the junction unmatched. The germline V gene encodes CDR1 SNHLY and CDR2 FYNNEI. In DNA form, the CDR3 reads TGTGCCAGCAGGTCAGGGGGAACCTACGAGCAGTACTTC. This sequence encodes CASRSGGTYEQYF.

The chain recombines TRBV6-5 with TRBJ2-1; D remains ambiguous. The V end lost 2 bases, the J end lost 7 bases, and 18 bases lay between the germline ends. This CDR3 comprises 16 residues. CDR1 and CDR2 from the germline V gene are MNHEY and SVGAGI. The CDR3 protein is CASSYDDRGYGNEQFF. DNA of the CDR3: TGTGCCAGCAGTTACGACGACCGAGGATATGGGAATGAGCAGTTCTTC.

Written as DNA, the CDR3 is TGTGCCTGGAGGGGACAGGGGGGGACCCAGTACTTC. Amino acid sequence: CAWRGQGGTQYF. This chain links TRBV30 with TRBJ2-5; 11 nucleotides agree with TRBD1. The V and J ends lost 3 bases and 7 bases, in that order; junction bases with no gene match: 1. The germline gives CDR1 GTSNPN, CDR2 SVGIG (reference sequence). This CDR3 comprises 12 residues.